Following are 21 T cell receptor beta chains from one sample sequenced in a study of regulatory T cells in long-lasting Graves disease (dated by TCRdb to about 2021). Taken with the paper, the label for time point translates to: newly diagnosed GD, antithyroid drugs for less than 3 months. RNA was extracted from PBMCs in TRIzol for both TCR sequencing and RNA sequencing. The library was made by multiplex PCR. Sequencing was carried out with an Illumina HiSeq 4000. TCR beta libraries were built with iRepertoire HTBI primers and Arm-PCR amplification of CDR3 regions. Starting from the raw public reads, TCRdb applied fastp trimming at Q25, assembled clones with MiXCR and retained in-frame beta chains. Each entry merges the rows of one CDR3 protein and shows their most common DNA and genes. The sample table holds approximately 350,000 distinct CDR3 sequences, of which about 12% were seen once. Under 20% of the sample belongs to the ten largest clones.

These records were also assigned to another study, of T cells in Graves' hyperthyroidism and ophthalmopathy.

The source was peripheral blood mononuclear cells (PBMCs), collected at new diagnosis, from a patient treated with antithyroid drugs. These receptors all stem from a woman younger than 35 with Graves disease. Donor details come from another sample of the same person, matched by shared clones.

This clonotype was seen repeatedly, ten times or more. CDR3 nucleotide sequence: TGTGCCAGCAGCTCCGGGACAGGGGCAGCCACAGATACGCAGTATTTT. Translating it yields CASSSGTGAATDTQYF. The gene calls are TRBV7-2 and TRBJ2-3; 10 nucleotides line up with TRBD1. The V segment lost 4 bases and the J segment 2 bases; nucleotides outside the gene matches: 6. Germline CDR1 SGHTA, CDR2 FQGNSA. The CDR3 loop spans 16 amino acids.

The table lists this clonotype with a count of one. Possible read error: a much larger clone is one base away. The chain combines TRBV11-2 with TRBJ2-1; the match to TRBD2 covers 14 bases. This CDR3 comprises 15 residues. CDR1 and CDR2 from the germline V gene are SGHAT and FQNNGV. J was trimmed by 10 bases and V by 5 bases; bases with no gene match: 7. CDR3 nucleotides: TGTGCCAGCAGCCCGACTAGCGGGAGGGGGTACGAGCAGTTCTTC. Translated, it gives CASSPTSGRGYEQFF.

This clonotype showed up many times. The gene calls are TRBV6-1 and TRBJ2-1, with D perhaps given as TRBD1 or TRBD2 (5 bases each). V lost 7 bases and J lost 4, with 20 bases in between. This CDR3 region has 16 residues. The germline V gene has CDR1 MNHNS and CDR2 SASEGT. CDR3 residues: CASTDTGLDKYNEQFF. DNA for the CDR3: TGTGCCAGCACCGATACGGGGTTGGACAAATACAATGAGCAGTTCTTC.

The sample holds a few counts of this clonotype. The chain combines TRBV18 with TRBJ2-7; TRBD2 matches 13 bases. The CDR3 is 17 amino acids. Unmatched junction bases numbered 4, after V lost 0 bases and J lost 2 bases. Germline V CDR1 and CDR2: KGHSH, LQKENI. The chain's CDR3 is CASSPPGLAGNPYEQYF. In DNA, the CDR3 is TGTGCCAGCTCACCACCGGGACTAGCGGGGAACCCCTACGAGCAGTACTTC.

This clonotype was counted many times. Written as DNA, the CDR3 is TGTGCCAGCAGTACCGGACAGCCGAACAATCAGCCCCAGCATTTT. It specifies CASSTGQPNNQPQHF. The chain is built from TRBV28 and TRBJ1-5, with a tentative D call TRBD1 (6 bases). The CDR3 loop spans 15 amino acids. V gave up 5 bases and J gave up 3 bases, with 14 bases separating them. Per the germline V gene, CDR1 is MDHEN and CDR2 is SYDVKM. The complete variable domain, with remaining parts taken from reference TRBV28 and TRBJ1-5, reads DVKVTQSSRYLVKRTGEKVFLECVQDMDHENMFWYRQDPGLGLRLIYFSYDVKMKEKGDIPEGYSVSREKKERFSLILESASTNQTSMYLCASSTGQPNNQPQHFGDGTRLSIL.

The chain joins TRBV2 to TRBJ2-1; 7 nucleotides agree with TRBD2. Germline lookup yields CDR1 SNHLY and CDR2 FYNNEI. This CDR3 contains 17 residues. V dropped 6 bases and J dropped 9; count of bases not matched to a gene: 20. CDR3: CASSRRPTSWGYGEQFF. CDR3 DNA: TGTGCCAGCAGCAGACGGCCGACTAGCTGGGGGTACGGTGAGCAGTTCTTC.

The CDR3 reads CASSLWTGKDGYTF. In DNA, the CDR3 is TGTGCCAGCAGCCTCTGGACGGGGAAAGATGGCTACACCTTC. The chain employs TRBV7-2 and TRBJ1-2; D unresolved. This CDR3 contains 14 residues. The germline V gene has CDR1 SGHTA and CDR2 FQGNSA. V gave up 5 bases and J gave up 6 bases, with 16 bases separating them.

At least ten counts were recorded for this clonotype. This rearrangement joins TRBV5-4 to TRBJ2-1; a weak D match, TRBD2 (7 bases). CDR1 and CDR2 from the germline V gene are SGHNT and YYREEE (reference sequence). The CDR3 loop spans 17 amino acids. Deletions cut 1 base from V and 9 bases from J, with 23 bases between. The chain's CDR3 is CASSLLLGGLGLSEQFF. CDR3 DNA sequence: TGTGCCAGCAGCTTGTTGTTGGGGGGGCTCGGATTGAGTGAGCAGTTCTTC.

The CDR3, as DNA: TGTGCCAGTGGACCCCTCGTCACTGAAGCTTTCTTT. Its protein is CASGPLVTEAFF. This chain links TRBV19 with TRBJ1-1; D gene unclear. CDR1 and CDR2 from the germline V gene are LNHDA and SQIVND (reference sequence). Trimming took off 8 bases at V and 4 bases at J, with 11 bases between the two ends. The CDR3 consists of 12 residues. Complete variable domain (other parts from reference TRBV19 and TRBJ1-1): DGGITQSPKYLFRKEGQNVTLSCEQNLNHDAMYWYRQDPGQGLRLIYYSQIVNDFQKGDIAEGYSVSREKKESFPLTVTSAQKNPTAFYLCASGPLVTEAFFGQGTRLTVV.

Note on this clonotype: One base away lies a much larger clone, so this may be a sequencing read error. CDR3 sequence reads: CASSPGTHLADTQYF. CDR3 in DNA: TGCGCCAGCAGCCCTGGGACCCACCTGGCAGATACGCAGTATTTT. The chain is built from TRBV13 and TRBJ2-3; D tentatively fits TRBD1 or TRBD2 (5 bases each). CDR3 length: 15 residues. CDR1 is PRHDT and CDR2 is FYEKMQ in the germline V gene (reference sequence).

This clonotype has at least ten counts. V and J are TRBV2 and TRBJ1-4; no firm D call. Germline loops: CDR1 SNHLY, CDR2 FYNNEI. Trimming shortened V by 6 bases and J by 6 bases, and 8 bases separated the two germline ends. The CDR3 contains 12 residues. Here the CDR3 DNA reads TGTGCCAGCAGCCAGTTGGATGAAAAACTGTTTTTT. Amino acids: CASSQLDEKLFF.

This clonotype was observed at least ten times. The chain is built from TRBV29-1 and TRBJ1-1, with D unresolved. The CDR3 is 11 amino acids. Trimming removed 3 bases from V and 6 bases from J, with 8 bases in between. The V gene's germline CDR1 is SQVTM and CDR2 ANQGSEA. CDR3 amino acids: CSVEGSAEAFF. CDR3 bases: TGCAGCGTTGAGGGATCAGCTGAAGCTTTCTTT.

This clonotype was counted ten times or more. J is TRBJ2-7 and V is TRBV11-2; D is possibly TRBD2 (7 bases). The CDR3 has 16 amino acids. The V end was cut by 3 bases, the J end by 0 bases, with 15 bases between. In germline, CDR1 is SGHAT, CDR2 FQNNGV. This CDR3 reads CASSFPGGLVSYEQYF. In nucleotides, the CDR3 is TGTGCCAGCAGCTTCCCGGGGGGCCTCGTCTCCTACGAGCAGTACTTC.

This clonotype was seen more than once but under ten times. This rearrangement joins TRBV2 to TRBJ1-1, with unresolved D. Between the trimmed V and J ends, which lost 0 bases and 11 bases, there was a span of 16 bases. Germline values: CDR1 SNHLY, CDR2 FYNNEI. CDR3 length equals 14 residues. For the CDR3, the DNA is TGTGCCAGCAGTGAAGCAGGTAGCAGCAGGAGGGCTTTCTTT. Protein sequence: CASSEAGSSRRAFF.

The chain is built from TRBV28 and TRBJ2-7; 10 nucleotides line up with TRBD2. Looked up from germline, CDR1 is MDHEN and CDR2 is SYDVKM. The CDR3 spans 15 residues. V trimming: 6 bases; J trimming: 0 bases; junction bases outside the gene matches: 5. CDR3 nucleotide sequence: TGTGCCAGCAGACACACTAGCGGGAACTCCTACGAGCAGTACTTC. This codes for CASRHTSGNSYEQYF.

This clonotype was seen at least ten times. The V call is TRBV20-1, the J call TRBJ1-1, with no clear D. The CDR3 runs to 11 residues. In germline, CDR1 is DFQATT, CDR2 SNEGSKA (reference sequence). V was pared by 4 bases and J by 4 bases, with 7 bases between. The CDR3: CSATYSTEAFF. The DNA of the CDR3 is TGCAGTGCTACTTATTCCACTGAAGCTTTCTTT.

This clonotype was found many times. The chain combines TRBV6-1 with TRBJ2-2; 9 nucleotides align to TRBD1. Trimming took 6 bases from V and 6 from J; bases not matched to a gene: 5. Germline loops: CDR1 MNHNS, CDR2 SASEGT. CDR3 length: 14 amino acids. The DNA of the CDR3 is TGTGCCAGCAGCTCCGGGACAGGGCCCGGGGAGCTGTTTTTT. As protein: CASSSGTGPGELFF.

This clonotype was seen many times. The V call is TRBV4-3, the J call TRBJ2-1, with 8 bases matching TRBD1. The length of the CDR3 is 17 residues. Looked up from germline, CDR1 is LGHNA and CDR2 is YSLEER. V lost 0 bases, J lost 4 bases, and 8 bases stayed unmatched. CDR3 in amino acids: CASSQDEVGTGYNEQFF. CDR3 bases: TGCGCCAGCAGCCAAGATGAGGTCGGGACAGGTTACAATGAGCAGTTCTTC.

This clonotype was counted many times. In DNA form, the CDR3 reads TGTGCCAGCAGCTTAGGACAGGGTGAGGGGGCAGGGTCACCCCTCCACTTT. Translating it yields CASSLGQGEGAGSPLHF. V gene TRBV7-8 combines with J gene TRBJ1-6; 7 nucleotides match TRBD1. The junction had 13 bases not matched to a gene; V was cut back by 1 base and J by 10 bases. There are 17 residues in the CDR3. Germline CDR1 and CDR2: SGHVS and FQNEAQ.

The table lists this clonotype with many counts. The chain couples TRBV29-1 to TRBJ2-3, with 7 bases matching TRBD2. The junction had 2 bases not matched to a gene; V was cut back by 2 bases and J by 6 bases. CDR3 size: 12 residues. Germline assignment: CDR1 SQVTM and CDR2 ANQGSEA. CDR3 nucleotide sequence: TGCAGCGTTGAACGGGGAGGGGATACGCAGTATTTT. Amino acids: CSVERGGDTQYF.

On this clonotype: At one end the junction does not follow the germline gene, possibly because of a read error. V usage is TRBV7-3 and J usage is TRBJ1-1; no clear D. Per the germline V gene, CDR1 is SGHTA and CDR2 is FQGTGA. The CDR3 is 13 residues long. The CDR3 bases are TGTGCCAGCAGTCCCGCCGGGAACGCTGAAGCTTTCTTT. Translating gives CASSPAGNAEAFF. Drawing the rest from reference TRBV7-3 and TRBJ1-1, the complete variable domain is GAGVSQTPSNKVTEKGKYVELRCDPISGHTALYWYRQSLGQGPEFLIYFQGTGAADDSGLPNDRFFAVRPEGSVSTLKIQRTERGDSAVYLCASSPAGNAEAFFGQGTRLTVV.